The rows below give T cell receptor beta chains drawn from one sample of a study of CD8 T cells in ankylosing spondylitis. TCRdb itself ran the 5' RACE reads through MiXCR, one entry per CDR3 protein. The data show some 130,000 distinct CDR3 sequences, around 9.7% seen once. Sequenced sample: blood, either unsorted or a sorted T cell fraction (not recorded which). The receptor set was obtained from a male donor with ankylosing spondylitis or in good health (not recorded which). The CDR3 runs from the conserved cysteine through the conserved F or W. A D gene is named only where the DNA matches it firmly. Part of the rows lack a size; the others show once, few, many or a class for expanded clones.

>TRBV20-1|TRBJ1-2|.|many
TGCAGTGCTAGGTACAGGAACTATGGCTACACCTTC
CSARYRNYGYTF
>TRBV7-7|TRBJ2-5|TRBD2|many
TGTGCCAGCAGCCTTCAGACTAGCGGCGAAACCCAGTACTTC
CASSLQTSGETQYF
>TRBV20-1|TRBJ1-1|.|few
TGCAGTGCCCTGAGGGCAGGTGGCCTCCCTGAAGCTTTCTTT
CSALRAGGLPEAFF
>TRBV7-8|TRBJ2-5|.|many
TGTGCCAGCAGCTTCGGATCCTTGGGACTGCCGGGCCAAGAGACCCAGTACTTC
CASSFGSLGLPGQETQYF
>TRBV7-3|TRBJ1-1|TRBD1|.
TGTGCCAGCAGCCAGACAGGGGGAGGCACTGAAGCTTTCTTT
CASSQTGGGTEAFF
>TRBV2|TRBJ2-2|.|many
TGTGCCAGCAGTGAACAGGGTGGGACCGGGGAGCTGTTTTTT
CASSEQGGTGELFF
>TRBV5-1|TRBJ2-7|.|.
TGCGCCAGCAGCTTCGGGAGCCTGGGCTCCTACGAGCAGTACTTC
CASSFGSLGSYEQYF
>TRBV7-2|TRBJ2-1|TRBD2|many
TGTGCCAGCAGCTTATTGGGACTAACCTACAATGAGCAGTTCTTC
CASSLLGLTYNEQFF
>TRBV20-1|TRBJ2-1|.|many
TGCAGTGGGGTAGCGCGATACAATGAGCAGTTCTTC
CSGVARYNEQFF
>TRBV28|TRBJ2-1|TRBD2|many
TGTGCCAGCAGGCGCACAGGAGTAGCGGGAGGGCACAATGAGCAGTTCTTC
CASRRTGVAGGHNEQFF
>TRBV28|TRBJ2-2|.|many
TGTGCCAGCAGCGGGCAAATGAACACCGGGGAGCTGTTTTTT
CASSGQMNTGELFF
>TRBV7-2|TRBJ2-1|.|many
TGTGCCAGCAGCCCCGGGTGGGGCAATGAGCAGTTCTTC
CASSPGWGNEQFF
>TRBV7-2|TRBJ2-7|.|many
TGTGCCAGCAGCTTAGTGGGGACTCCCTACGAGCAGTACTTC
CASSLVGTPYEQYF
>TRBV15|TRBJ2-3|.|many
TGTGCCACCAGCAGAGATAACGCGGCGCAGTATTTT
CATSRDNAAQYF
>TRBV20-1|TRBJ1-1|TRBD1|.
TGCAGTGCGTTACAGGGGGCGAAGGCTGAAGCTTTCTTT
CSALQGAKAEAFF
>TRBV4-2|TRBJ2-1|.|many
TGTGCCAGCAGCCTGTACAATGAGCAGTTCTTC
CASSLYNEQFF
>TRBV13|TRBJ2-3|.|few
TGTGCCAGCAGCTTTAGTGAGAGGGCCACAGATACGCAGTATTTT
CASSFSERATDTQYF
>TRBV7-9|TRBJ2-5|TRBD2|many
TGTGCCAGCAGCTGGGGGACTAGCGCCGTAATTGAAGAGACCCAGTACTTC
CASSWGTSAVIEETQYF
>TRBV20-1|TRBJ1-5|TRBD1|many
TGCAGTGCTTCCGGGACAGGGGTCGGTCAGCCCCAGCATTTT
CSASGTGVGQPQHF
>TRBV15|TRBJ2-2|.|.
TGTGCCACCAGCAAATTTGCCGGGGAGCTGTTTTTT
CATSKFAGELFF
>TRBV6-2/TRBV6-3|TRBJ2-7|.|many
TGTGCCAGCAGGCTCTCCTACGAGCAGTACTTC
CASRLSYEQYF
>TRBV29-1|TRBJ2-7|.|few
TGCAGCGTTGGGGCAGGGGACGAGCAGTACTTC
CSVGAGDEQYF
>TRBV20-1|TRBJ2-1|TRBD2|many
TGCAGTGCTGTTAGCGGGAGACGCGATGAGCAGTTCTTC
CSAVSGRRDEQFF
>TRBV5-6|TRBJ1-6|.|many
TGTGCCAGCAGCTTGATACCAAGATCACCCCTCCACTTT
CASSLIPRSPLHF
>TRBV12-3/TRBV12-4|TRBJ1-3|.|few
TGTGCCAGCAGTGTACAGGGTTCCGGAAACACCATATATTTT
CASSVQGSGNTIYF
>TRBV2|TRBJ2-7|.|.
TGTGCCAGCAGCCATTCTAGCTACGAGCAGTACTTC
CASSHSSYEQYF
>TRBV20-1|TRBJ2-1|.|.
TGCAGTGCTAGAGATCTCGAGGCAATCGGTGAGCAGTTCTTC
CSARDLEAIGEQFF
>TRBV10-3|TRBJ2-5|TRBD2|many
TGTGCCATCAGGCCTAGCGGGAGCCGCCTCCAAGAGACCCAGTACTTC
CAIRPSGSRLQETQYF
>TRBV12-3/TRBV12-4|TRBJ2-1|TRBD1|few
TGTGCCAGCAGTCTGGGACAGCAGCAGTTCTTC
CASSLGQQQFF
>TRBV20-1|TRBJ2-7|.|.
TGCAGTGCTAGACCTGCGTACGGGCAGTACTTC
CSARPAYGQYF
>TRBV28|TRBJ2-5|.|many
TGTGCCTCATCCGGTTACCGGGAGCAAGAGACCCAGTACTTC
CASSGYREQETQYF
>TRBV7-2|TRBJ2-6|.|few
TGTGCCAGCGGATGGGTTTCTGGGGCCAACGTCCTGACTTTC
CASGWVSGANVLTF
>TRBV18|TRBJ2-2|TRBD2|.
TGTGCCAGCTCACCAGGACTAGCGGGAGTCACCGGGGAGCTGTTTTTT
CASSPGLAGVTGELFF
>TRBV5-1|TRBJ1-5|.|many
TGCGCCAGCAGCTTGGGGGGGGTTCAGCCCCAGCATTTT
CASSLGGVQPQHF
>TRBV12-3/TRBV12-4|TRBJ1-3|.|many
TGTGCCAGCATCCGCGGACAGCATGGAAACACCATATATTTT
CASIRGQHGNTIYF
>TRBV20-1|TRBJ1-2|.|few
TGCAGTTCCCCCACTGGGGGGCCTAACTATGGCTACACCTTC
CSSPTGGPNYGYTF
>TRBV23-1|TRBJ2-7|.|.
TGCGCCAGCAGTCAATCCGGGGCGGACAGTTCCTACGAGCAGTACTTC
CASSQSGADSSYEQYF
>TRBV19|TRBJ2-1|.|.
TGTGCCAGTACACACCTTTCGAAAAGGAATGAGCAGTTCTTC
CASTHLSKRNEQFF
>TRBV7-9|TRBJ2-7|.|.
TGTGCCACCCAGGAGGGGAGGTCCTACCAGCAGTACTTC
CATQEGRSYQQYF
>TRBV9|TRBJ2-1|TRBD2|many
TGTGCCAGCAGGGGTAGCGGGAGGTCTAACAATGAGCAGTTCTTC
CASRGSGRSNNEQFF
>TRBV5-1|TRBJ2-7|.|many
TGCGCCAGCAGCAACTCCTACGAGCAGTACTTC
CASSNSYEQYF
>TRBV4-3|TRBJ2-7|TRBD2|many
TGCGCCAGCAGCCAGGGGACTAGCGGGAGGGGCTACGAGCAGTACTTC
CASSQGTSGRGYEQYF
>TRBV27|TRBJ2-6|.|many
TGTGCCAGCAGTCCCTACCCGGGAGTGCTCTCTGGGGCCAACGTCCTGACTTTC
CASSPYPGVLSGANVLTF
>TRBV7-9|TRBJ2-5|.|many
TGTGCCAGCAGCTTAGTTCGGGTACGGGCGACCCAGTACTTC
CASSLVRVRATQYF
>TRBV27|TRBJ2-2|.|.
TGTGCCAGCAGTTTTCAGACAGGGAACACCGGGGAGCTGTTTTTT
CASSFQTGNTGELFF
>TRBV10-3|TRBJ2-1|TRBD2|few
TGTGCCATCAGTGAGTCCCTAGCGGGAGGGAACAATGAGCAGTTCTTC
CAISESLAGGNNEQFF
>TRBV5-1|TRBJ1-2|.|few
TGCGCCAGCAGCTTGGCCAGGGCGGAGGGTGGCTACACCTTC
CASSLARAEGGYTF
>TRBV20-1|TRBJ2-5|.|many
TGCAGTGCTAGAGATCTGAGGAGACTAGAGACCCAGTACTTC
CSARDLRRLETQYF
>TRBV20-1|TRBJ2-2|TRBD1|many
TGCAGTGCAGCGGGACAGGGTGTCACCGGGGAGCTGTTTTTT
CSAAGQGVTGELFF
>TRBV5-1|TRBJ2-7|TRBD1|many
TGCGCCAGCAGCCCTTTAAAAGGGACAGTGTCCTACGAGCAGTACTTC
CASSPLKGTVSYEQYF
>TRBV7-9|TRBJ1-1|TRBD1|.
TGTGCCAGCAGCTGGACAGGGCTTAACACTGAAGCTTTCTTT
CASSWTGLNTEAFF
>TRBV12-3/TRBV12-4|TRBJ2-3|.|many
TGTGCCAGCAGTTCATACAGGGGCACAGATACGCAGTATTTT
CASSSYRGTDTQYF
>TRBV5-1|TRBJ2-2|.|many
TGCGCCAGCAGCTTGGCCACTCAGCCGACCGGGGAGCTGTTTTTT
CASSLATQPTGELFF
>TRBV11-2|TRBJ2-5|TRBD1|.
TGTGCCAGCAGCTTAGAAAGGACAGGCTGGACCCAGTACTTC
CASSLERTGWTQYF